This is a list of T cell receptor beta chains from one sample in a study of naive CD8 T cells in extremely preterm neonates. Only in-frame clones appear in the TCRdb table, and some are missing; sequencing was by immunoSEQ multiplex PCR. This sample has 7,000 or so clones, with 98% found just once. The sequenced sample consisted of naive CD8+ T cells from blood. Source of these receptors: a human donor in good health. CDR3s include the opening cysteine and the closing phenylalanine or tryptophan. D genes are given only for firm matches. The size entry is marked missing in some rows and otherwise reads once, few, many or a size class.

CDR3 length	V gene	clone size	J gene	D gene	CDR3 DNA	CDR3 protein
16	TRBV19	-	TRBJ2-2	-	TGTGCCAGTAGTAGGCGGTTAAACACGAACACCGGGGAGCTGTTTTTT	CASSRRLNTNTGELFF
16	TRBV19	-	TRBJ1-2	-	TGTGCCAGTAGTATGTCGGGGGGCGCGGGACACTATGGCTACACCTTC	CASSMSGGAGHYGYTF
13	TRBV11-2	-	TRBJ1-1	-	TGTGCCAGCACCCGGGGGGTAGTTAGGGAAGCTTTCTTT	CASTRGVVREAFF
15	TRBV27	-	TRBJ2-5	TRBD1	TGTGCCAGCAGTTTTAGGCGGACAGGGAGAGAGACCCAGTACTTC	CASSFRRTGRETQYF
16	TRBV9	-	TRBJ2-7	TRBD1	TGTGCCAGCAGCGTAGATTTGGGACAGGGGGCTTACGAGCAGTACTTC	CASSVDLGQGAYEQYF
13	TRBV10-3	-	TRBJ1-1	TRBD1	TGTGCCATCAGCACGGGACAGTTAACTGAAGCTTTCTTT	CAISTGQLTEAFF
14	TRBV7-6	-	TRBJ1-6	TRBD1	TGTGCCAGCAGCCAAACAGGGGGCGACTCACCCCTCCACTTT	CASSQTGGDSPLHF
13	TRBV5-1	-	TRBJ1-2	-	TGCGCCAGCAGCCTTAGGGGAGGGGATGGCTACACCTTC	CASSLRGGDGYTF
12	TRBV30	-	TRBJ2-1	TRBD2	TGTGCCGGGGGGGGCGGGAGGCGTGAGCAGTTCTTC	CAGGGGRREQFF
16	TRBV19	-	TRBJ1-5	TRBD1	TGTGCCAGTAGTAGGACAGGGAGGTATAGCAATCAGCCCCAGCATTTT	CASSRTGRYSNQPQHF
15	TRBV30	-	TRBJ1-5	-	TGTGCCTGGAGTGTTCGGGGATTATTCAGTCAGCCCCAGCATTTT	CAWSVRGLFSQPQHF
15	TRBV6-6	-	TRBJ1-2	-	TGTGCCAGCAAAGGCTTGTGGGAGGGGACCGGGGGCTACACCTTC	CASKGLWEGTGGYTF
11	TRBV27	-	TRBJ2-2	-	TGTGCCAGCAGCCAGGCCGGGGAGCTGTTTTTT	CASSQAGELFF
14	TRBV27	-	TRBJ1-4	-	TGTGCCAGCAGTCCTGGACATGCTTGGGAAAAACTGTTTTTT	CASSPGHAWEKLFF
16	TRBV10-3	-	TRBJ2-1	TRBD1	TGTGCCATCAGTGAAAGTGGACAGGGCGTCTACAATGAGCAGTTCTTC	CAISESGQGVYNEQFF
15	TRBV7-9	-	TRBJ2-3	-	TGTGCCAGCAGCTTAGCCGGGACTCGCACAGATACGCAGTATTTT	CASSLAGTRTDTQYF
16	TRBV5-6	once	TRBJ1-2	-	TGTGCCAGCAGCTTGGGGGCACCTCGGAGGCCCTATGGCTACACCTTC	CASSLGAPRRPYGYTF
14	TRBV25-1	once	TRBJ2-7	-	TGTGCCAGCAGTGAATTGGAGCGGGTCTACGAGCAGTACTTC	CASSELERVYEQYF
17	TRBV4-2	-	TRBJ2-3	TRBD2	TGTGCCAGCAGCCAAGACAAGCGGGGGGGCCGGCCAGATACGCAGTATTTT	CASSQDKRGGRPDTQYF
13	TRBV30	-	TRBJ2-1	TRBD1	TGTGCCTGGAGTCCGGGCAGGGGGAATGAGCAGTTCTTC	CAWSPGRGNEQFF
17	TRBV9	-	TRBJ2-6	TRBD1	TGTGCCAGCAGCCTACAGGGGATTCCCTCTGGGGCCAACGTCCTGACTTTC	CASSLQGIPSGANVLTF
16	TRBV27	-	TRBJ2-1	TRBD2	TGTGCCAGCAGTTCACTAGCGGGGGAACCCTACAATGAGCAGTTCTTC	CASSSLAGEPYNEQFF